This T cell receptor beta chain was retrieved from a study of T cells in Graves' hyperthyroidism and ophthalmopathy. The study, taken as a whole, reports: A model using 13 V-J features told ophthalmopathy apart from stable hyperthyroidism. Most clonotypes that expanded in the thyroid above 0.001 also showed up in blood.

This clonotype was seen at least ten times. No antigen is known for it. Amplified regions were TCR beta CDR3 sequences from RNA transcripts. A first-round RT-PCR of the TCR CDR3 used the HTBI primer set. TCRdb recomputed calls from the multiplex PCR reads with MiXCR, one row per CDR3 protein. The repertoire holds some 570,000 distinct CDR3 sequences, with 11% to 15% as singletons. The study based diagnoses on clinical symptoms, serum thyroxine and TRAb, thyroid ultrasound and orbital computed tomography. The CDR3 extends over 16 amino acids. J was trimmed by 3 bases and V by 4 bases; bases with no gene match: 10. Germline lookup yields CDR1 MNHEY and CDR2 SVGAGI.

The chain recombines TRBV6-5 with TRBJ1-1; 8 bases align to TRBD1. The source of this sequence is a young woman with Graves' ophthalmopathy. Sequences were obtained from blood. CDR3: CASSSQGASVDTEAFF. In nucleotides, the CDR3 is TGTGCCAGCAGTTCTCAGGGGGCGTCTGTCGACACTGAAGCTTTCTTT.